What follows is one T cell receptor (beta chain) and its context. What it binds is unknown. The protocol was immunoSEQ multiplex PCR, while the TCRdb copy is restricted to in-frame clones and leaves out a portion. This sample has roughly 82,000 clones, with 85% to 95% found just once. This specimen comes from a study of cytomegalovirus exposure and HLA in healthy donors. Turning to the study itself: The 90 to 150 validation repertoires used the same platform as the 550 to 800 first-cohort repertoires (as reported by a later analysis). Whole-study findings and limits: In the roughly 120 validation repertoires, a later analysis found that first-cohort TCR clusters tended to co-occur. Rare TCR sequences predominated, though certain public TCRs were found in many donors. Cytomegalovirus status was reportedly diagnosed by the classifier with high sensitivity and specificity.

This CDR3 is 16 amino acids long. Trimming shortened V by 2 bases and J by 4 bases, and 17 bases separated the two germline ends. The germline CDR1 and CDR2 sequences are KGHSH and LQKENI. The sequenced material came from PBMCs. This chain joins TRBV18 and TRBJ1-1; TRBD1 might be the D (6 bases). This TCR derives from a man aged 18 to 30 in good health and CMV-seronegative. The CDR3 sequence is CASSPYLAETGTEAFF. The CDR3 DNA is TGTGCCAGCTCACCATATCTCGCTGAGACAGGCACTGAAGCTTTCTTT.